This T cell receptor beta chain is from a study of blood T cell repertoires in COVID-19 (dated by TCRdb to 2019 to 2021). Turning to the overall study: Samples from collaborators originated in the United States, Italy and Spain and spanned both the acute and convalescent phases of COVID-19. The material from the prospective study consisted of cDNA or gDNA derived from T cells, B-cell-depleted T cells, or PBMCs. Deeply sampled blood TCRbeta repertoires from subjects exposed to, actively infected with, or recovered from COVID-19 were included in the dataset. A freely available public database, intended as a resource for researchers studying the immune response to SARS-CoV-2, is where the repertoires were released. The samples were drawn from two sources: the first 160 participants of the ongoing ImmuneRACE study, and 1,000 to 1,500 subjects contributed by 6 global collaborators. Sample metadata almost always included a de-identified subject ID, COVID-19 status, age in years and sex. Where available, HLA class I and class II types were taken from metadata supplied by the sample provider and were not determined by assay-based typing. Points the paper makes about the study in general: Clinical and demographic metadata were provided uncurated, with the amount varying by source and participant.

Sequences SGDLS (CDR1) and YYNGEE (CDR2) are obtained from the germline V gene. V loses 0 bases of germline sequence and J loses 5 bases, and the interval between the two ends is 11 bases. The cysteine opens and the phenylalanine closes a CDR3 of 14 amino acids. Kept here is only the CDR3 DNA, which spans 42 bases and is read in frame from base 1. Each collaborating institution followed its own protocols to collect whole blood in K2EDTA tubes. For TCRbeta analysis, collaborator samples were shipped as frozen whole blood, as isolated PBMCs, or as DNA extracted from either sample type. With regard to this clone: Which antigen it targets is not known. No much larger clone exists at a distance of one base, and base qualities are not known.

TCRbeta CDR3 regions were amplified from genomic DNA by means of the immunoSEQ Assay, a bias-controlled multiplex PCR. The published analysis was carried out like this. Nucleated cell counts per sample were estimated from amplification of reference gene primers within the assay. To quantify the absolute abundance of each unique TCRbeta CDR3 rearrangement, sequence reads were collapsed and filtered. For each sample, productive Simpson clonality was calculated by taking the square root of Simpson's diversity index across productive rearrangements. In its TCRdb copy, this immuneACCESS table keeps in-frame sequences only and misses some clones. Where compared with another copy, unresolved V genes explain less than half of these, and the others have no known cause. The D gene and trimming were derived from the DNA, and the V and J assignments and clone size from that table. For this sample there are 100,000 or so clones; about 90% appear just once. Of the sample, approximately 15% is held by the ten largest clones.

This receptor chain uses TRBV9 and TRBJ1-2; TRBD1 is perhaps the D gene, given 5 matching bases. Material for sequencing was peripheral blood. This TCR derives from a man aged 45-60 years with acute or convalescent COVID-19. The sequence in DNA is TGTGCCAGCAGCGTAGGCTCAGGGCTGTATGGCTACACCTTC. Its protein product is CASSVGSGLYGYTF.